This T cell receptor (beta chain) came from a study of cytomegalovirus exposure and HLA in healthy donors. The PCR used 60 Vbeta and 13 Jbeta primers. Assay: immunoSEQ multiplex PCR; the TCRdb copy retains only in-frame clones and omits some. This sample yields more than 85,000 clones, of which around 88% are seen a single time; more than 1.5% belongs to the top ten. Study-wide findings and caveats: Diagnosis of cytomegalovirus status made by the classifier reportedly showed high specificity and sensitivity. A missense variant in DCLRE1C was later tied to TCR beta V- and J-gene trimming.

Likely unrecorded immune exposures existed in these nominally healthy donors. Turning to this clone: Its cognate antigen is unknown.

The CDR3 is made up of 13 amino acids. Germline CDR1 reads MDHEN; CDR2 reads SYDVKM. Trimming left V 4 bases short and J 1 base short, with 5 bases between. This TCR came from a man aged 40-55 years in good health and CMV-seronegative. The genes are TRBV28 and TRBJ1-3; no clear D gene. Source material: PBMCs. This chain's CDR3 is CASSWTSGNTIYF. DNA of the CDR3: TGTGCCAGCAGTTGGACTTCTGGAAACACCATATATTTT. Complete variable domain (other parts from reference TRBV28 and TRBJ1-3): DVKVTQSSRYLVKRTGEKVFLECVQDMDHENMFWYRQDPGLGLRLIYFSYDVKMKEKGDIPEGYSVSREKKERFSLILESASTNQTSMYLCASSWTSGNTIYFGEGSWLTVV.